This T cell receptor beta chain came from a study of OX40 agonist ivuxolimab in advanced cancers. Across the whole study: The study treated patients with ivuxolimab, an agonistic anti-OX40 (CD134) antibody. Patients undergoing dose escalation presented with hepatocellular carcinoma, melanoma, renal cell or head and neck cancer.

Comment on this clone: Its antigen remains unidentified.

Study-level results: Expansion of clones was among the lowest in partial responders at 0.1-3.0 mg/kg. The study observed clonal expansion of CD4+ and CD8+ blood T cells by week 6 at 0.1 to 3.0 mg/kg.

Libraries were prepared by immunoSEQ multiplex PCR; TCRdb keeps only in-frame clonotypes and omits some of them. The sample gives roughly 73,000 clones, more than 80% of which show up once; approximately 1% is in the top ten. The specimen comprised CD4+ or CD8+ T cells sorted from blood, sampled in a trial of the OX40 agonist ivuxolimab. The receptor comes from an adult with an advanced solid tumor such as melanoma, head and neck, liver or kidney cancer.

CDR3 nucleotide sequence: TGTGCCAGCAGCCACAGGGACAGAAATCAGCCCCAGCATTTT. Translating it yields CASSHRDRNQPQHF. The chain joins TRBV6-6 to TRBJ1-5, with TRBD1 identical over 7 bases. From germline, CDR1 is MNHNY and CDR2 SVGAGI (reference sequence). V lost 6 bases, J lost 4 bases, and 6 bases stayed unmatched. This CDR3 region has 14 residues.